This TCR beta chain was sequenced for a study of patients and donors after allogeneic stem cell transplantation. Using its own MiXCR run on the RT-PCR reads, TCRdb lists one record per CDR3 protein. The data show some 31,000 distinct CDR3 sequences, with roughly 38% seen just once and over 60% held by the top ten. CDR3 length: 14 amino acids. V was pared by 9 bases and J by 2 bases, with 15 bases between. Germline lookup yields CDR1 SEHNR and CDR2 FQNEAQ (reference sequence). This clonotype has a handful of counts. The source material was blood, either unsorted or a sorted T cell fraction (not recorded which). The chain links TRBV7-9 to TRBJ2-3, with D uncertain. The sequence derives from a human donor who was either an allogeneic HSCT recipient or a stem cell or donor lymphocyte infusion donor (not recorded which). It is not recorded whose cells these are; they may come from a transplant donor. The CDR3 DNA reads TGTGCCAGTCTCCCCCCCCTAGTCACAGATACGCAGTATTTT. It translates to CASLPPLVTDTQYF.